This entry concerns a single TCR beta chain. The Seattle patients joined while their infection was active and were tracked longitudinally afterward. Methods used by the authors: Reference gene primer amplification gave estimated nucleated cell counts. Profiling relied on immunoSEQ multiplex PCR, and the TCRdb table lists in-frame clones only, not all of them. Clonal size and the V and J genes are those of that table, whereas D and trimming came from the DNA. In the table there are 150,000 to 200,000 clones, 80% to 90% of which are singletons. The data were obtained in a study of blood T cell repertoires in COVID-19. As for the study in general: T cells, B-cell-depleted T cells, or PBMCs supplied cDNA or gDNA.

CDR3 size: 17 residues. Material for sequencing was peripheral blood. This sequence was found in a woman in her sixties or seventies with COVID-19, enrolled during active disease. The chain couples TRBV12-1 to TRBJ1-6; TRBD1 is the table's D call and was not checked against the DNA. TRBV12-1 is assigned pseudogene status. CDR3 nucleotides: TGTGCCAGCAGCTTTAGCAGACAGAGCTCCTATAATTCACCCCTCCACTTT. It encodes CASSFSRQSSYNSPLHF.